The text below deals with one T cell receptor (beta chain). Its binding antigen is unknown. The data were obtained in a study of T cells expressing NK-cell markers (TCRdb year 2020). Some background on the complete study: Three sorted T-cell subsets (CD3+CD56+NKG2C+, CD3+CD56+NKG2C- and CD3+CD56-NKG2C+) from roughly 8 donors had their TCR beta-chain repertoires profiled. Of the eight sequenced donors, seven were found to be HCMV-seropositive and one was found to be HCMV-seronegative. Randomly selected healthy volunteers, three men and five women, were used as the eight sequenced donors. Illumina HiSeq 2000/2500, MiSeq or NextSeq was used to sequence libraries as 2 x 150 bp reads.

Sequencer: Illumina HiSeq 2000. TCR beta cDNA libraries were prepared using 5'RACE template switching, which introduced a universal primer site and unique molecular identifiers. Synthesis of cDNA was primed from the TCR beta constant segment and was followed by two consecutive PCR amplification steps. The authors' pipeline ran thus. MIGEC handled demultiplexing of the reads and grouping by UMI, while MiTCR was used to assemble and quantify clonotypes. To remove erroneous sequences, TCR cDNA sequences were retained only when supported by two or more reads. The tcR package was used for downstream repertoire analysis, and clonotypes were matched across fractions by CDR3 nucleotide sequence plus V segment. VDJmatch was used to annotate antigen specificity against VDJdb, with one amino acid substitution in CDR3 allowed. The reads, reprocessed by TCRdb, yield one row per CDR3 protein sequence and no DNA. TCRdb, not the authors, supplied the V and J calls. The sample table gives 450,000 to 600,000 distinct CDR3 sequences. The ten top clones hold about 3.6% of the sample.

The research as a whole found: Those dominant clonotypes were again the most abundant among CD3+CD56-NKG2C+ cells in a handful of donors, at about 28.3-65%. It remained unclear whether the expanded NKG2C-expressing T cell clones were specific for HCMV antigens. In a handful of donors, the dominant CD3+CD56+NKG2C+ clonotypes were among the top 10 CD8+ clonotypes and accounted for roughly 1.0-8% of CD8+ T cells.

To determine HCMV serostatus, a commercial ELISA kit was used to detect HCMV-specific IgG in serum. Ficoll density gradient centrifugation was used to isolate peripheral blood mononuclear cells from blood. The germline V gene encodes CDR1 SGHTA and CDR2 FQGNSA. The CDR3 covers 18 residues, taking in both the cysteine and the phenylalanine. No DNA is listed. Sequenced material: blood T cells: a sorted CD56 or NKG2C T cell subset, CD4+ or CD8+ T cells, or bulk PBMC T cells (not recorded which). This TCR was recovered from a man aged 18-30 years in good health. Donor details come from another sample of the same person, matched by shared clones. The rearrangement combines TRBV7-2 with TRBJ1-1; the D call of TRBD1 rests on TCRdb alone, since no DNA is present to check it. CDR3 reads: CASSLASGTGKMNTEAFF. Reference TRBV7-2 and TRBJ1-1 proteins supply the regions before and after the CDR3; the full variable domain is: GAGVSQSPSNKVTEKGKDVELRCDPISGHTALYWYRQSLGQGLEFLIYFQGNSAPDKSGLPSDRFSAERTGGSVSTLTIQRTQQEDSAVYLCASSLASGTGKMNTEAFFGQGTRLTVV.